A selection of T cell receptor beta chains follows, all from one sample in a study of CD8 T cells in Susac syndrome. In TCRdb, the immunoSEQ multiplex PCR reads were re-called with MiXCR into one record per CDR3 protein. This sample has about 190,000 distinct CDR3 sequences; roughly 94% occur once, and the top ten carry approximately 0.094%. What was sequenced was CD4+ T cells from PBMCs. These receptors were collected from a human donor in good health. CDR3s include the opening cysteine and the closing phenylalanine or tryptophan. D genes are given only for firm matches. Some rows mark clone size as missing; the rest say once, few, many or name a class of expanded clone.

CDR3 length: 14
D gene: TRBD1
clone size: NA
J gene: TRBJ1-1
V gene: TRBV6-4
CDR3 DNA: TGTGCCAGCAAAACAGGGGGGACCAACACTGAAGCTTTCTTT
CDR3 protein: CASKTGGTNTEAFF

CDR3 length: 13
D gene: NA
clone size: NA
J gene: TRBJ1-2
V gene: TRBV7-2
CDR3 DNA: TGTGCCAGCAGCTTTGGGGCAGGTTACGGCTACACCTTC
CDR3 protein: CASSFGAGYGYTF

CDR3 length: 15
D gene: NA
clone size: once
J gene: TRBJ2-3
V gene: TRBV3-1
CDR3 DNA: TGTGCCAGCAGCCAAGATAGGGGGGGCCTGAATACGCAGTATTTT
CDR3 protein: CASSQDRGGLNTQYF

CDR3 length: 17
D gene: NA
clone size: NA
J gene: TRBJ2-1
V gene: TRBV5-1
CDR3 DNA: TGCGCCAGCAGCTTGGCCTCGGCCACCAGCTCCTACAATGAGCAGTTCTTC
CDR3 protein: CASSLASATSSYNEQFF

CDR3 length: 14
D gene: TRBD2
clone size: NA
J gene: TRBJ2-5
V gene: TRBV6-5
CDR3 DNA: TGTGCCAGCTGGTCTAGCGGGGGGCAAGAGACCCAGTACTTC
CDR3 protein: CASWSSGGQETQYF

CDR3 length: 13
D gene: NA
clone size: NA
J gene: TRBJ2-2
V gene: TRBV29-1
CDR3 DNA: TGCAGCGTTCGTTCAGGGACCACCGGGGAGCTGTTTTTT
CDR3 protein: CSVRSGTTGELFF

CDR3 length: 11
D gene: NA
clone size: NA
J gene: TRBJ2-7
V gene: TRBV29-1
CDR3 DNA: TGCAGCGTTGTACTAACCTACGAGCAGTACTTC
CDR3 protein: CSVVLTYEQYF

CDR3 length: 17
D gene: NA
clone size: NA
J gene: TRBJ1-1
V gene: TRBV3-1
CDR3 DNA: TGTGCCAGCAGCCAAGCAGGGGATATCAAGGGGAACACTGAAGCTTTCTTT
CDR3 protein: CASSQAGDIKGNTEAFF

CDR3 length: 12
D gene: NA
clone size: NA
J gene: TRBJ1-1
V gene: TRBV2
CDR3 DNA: TGTGCCAGCAGGCCTGGGAACACTGAAGCTTTCTTT
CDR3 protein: CASRPGNTEAFF

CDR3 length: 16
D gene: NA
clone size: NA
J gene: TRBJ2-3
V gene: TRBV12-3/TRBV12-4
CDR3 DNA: TGTGCCAGCAGTTTAGTGGCGGTAGGCCTCACAGATACGCAGTATTTT
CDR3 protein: CASSLVAVGLTDTQYF

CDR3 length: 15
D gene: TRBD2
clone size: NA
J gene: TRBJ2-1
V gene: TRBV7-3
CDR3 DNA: TGTGCCAGCAGCTTAGTACTAGCGGGGCACAATGAGCAGTTCTTC
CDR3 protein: CASSLVLAGHNEQFF

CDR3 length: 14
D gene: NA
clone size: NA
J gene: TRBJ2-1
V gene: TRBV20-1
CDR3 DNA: TGCAGTGCTAGTTACCTCGGGGGTGGTTATGAGCAGTTCTTC
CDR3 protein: CSASYLGGGYEQFF

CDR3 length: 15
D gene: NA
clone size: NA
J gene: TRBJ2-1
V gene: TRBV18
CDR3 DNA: TGTGCCAGCTCACCACCTGGGCGGGCTAAGGATGAGCAGTTCTTC
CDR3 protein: CASSPPGRAKDEQFF

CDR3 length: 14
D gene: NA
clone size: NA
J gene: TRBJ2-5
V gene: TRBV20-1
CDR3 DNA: TGCAGTGCTAATACTCTAGCGACCCAAGAGACCCAGTACTTC
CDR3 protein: CSANTLATQETQYF

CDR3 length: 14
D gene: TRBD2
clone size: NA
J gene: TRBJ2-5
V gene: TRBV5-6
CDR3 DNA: TGTGCCAGCACCGAAGGACTAGTTCAAGAGACCCAGTACTTC
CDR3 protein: CASTEGLVQETQYF

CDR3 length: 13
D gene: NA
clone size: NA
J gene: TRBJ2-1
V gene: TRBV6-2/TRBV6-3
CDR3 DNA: TGTGCCTCCTGGGGGTTCCCTTACAATGAGCAGTTCTTC
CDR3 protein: CASWGFPYNEQFF

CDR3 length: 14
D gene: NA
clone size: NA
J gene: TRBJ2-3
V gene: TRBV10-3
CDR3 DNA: TGTGCCATCAGTGGGCCCCGCTCCACAGATACGCAGTATTTT
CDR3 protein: CAISGPRSTDTQYF

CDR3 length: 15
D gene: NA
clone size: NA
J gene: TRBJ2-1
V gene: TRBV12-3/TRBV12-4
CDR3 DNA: TGTGCCACCAAAGTACCGGGATTCTCCTACAATGAGCAGTTCTTC
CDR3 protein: CATKVPGFSYNEQFF

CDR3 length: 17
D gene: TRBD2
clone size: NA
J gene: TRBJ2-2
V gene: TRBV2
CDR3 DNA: TGTGCCAGCAGGGCCTCTAGCGGGGGGCGAAACACCGGGGAGCTGTTTTTT
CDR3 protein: CASRASSGGRNTGELFF

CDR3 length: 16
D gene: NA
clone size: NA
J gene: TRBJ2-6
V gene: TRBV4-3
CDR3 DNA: TGCGCCAGCAGCCAAGACTCCAAGTCTGGGGCCAACGTCCTGACTTTC
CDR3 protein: CASSQDSKSGANVLTF

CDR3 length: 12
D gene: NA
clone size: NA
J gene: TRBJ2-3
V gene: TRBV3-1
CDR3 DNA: TGTGCCAGCAGCCAAGAACCCTATACGCAGTATTTT
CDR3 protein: CASSQEPYTQYF

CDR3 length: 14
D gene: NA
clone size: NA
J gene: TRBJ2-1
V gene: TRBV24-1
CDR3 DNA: TGTGCCACCAGTGATTGGGCGAACGGCAATGAGCAGTTCTTC
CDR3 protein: CATSDWANGNEQFF

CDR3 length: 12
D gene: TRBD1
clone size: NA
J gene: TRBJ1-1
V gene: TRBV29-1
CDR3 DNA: TGCAGCGCCGGACAGGCCACTACTGCAGCTTTCTTT
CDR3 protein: CSAGQATTAAFF

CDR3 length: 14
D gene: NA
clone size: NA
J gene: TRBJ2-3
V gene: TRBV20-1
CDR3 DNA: TGCAGTGCGCCCGGGAGCGGGAGCACAGATACGCAGTATTTT
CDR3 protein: CSAPGSGSTDTQYF

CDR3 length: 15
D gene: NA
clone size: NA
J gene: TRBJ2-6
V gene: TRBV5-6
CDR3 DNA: TGTGCCAGCAGCTTGTTTATGGCTGGGGCCAACGTCCTGACTTTC
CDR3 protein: CASSLFMAGANVLTF

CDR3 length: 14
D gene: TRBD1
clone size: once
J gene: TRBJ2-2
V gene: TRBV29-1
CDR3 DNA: TGCAGCGTTCGGGACAGGGCATCCACCGGGGAGCTGTTTTTT
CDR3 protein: CSVRDRASTGELFF

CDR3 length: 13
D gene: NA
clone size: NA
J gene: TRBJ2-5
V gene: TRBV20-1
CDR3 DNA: TGCAGTGCCCTGGGGGGAGGGGGCGAGACCCAGTACTTC
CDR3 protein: CSALGGGGETQYF

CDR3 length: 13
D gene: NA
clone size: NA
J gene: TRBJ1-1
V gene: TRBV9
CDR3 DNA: TGTGCCAGCAGCGGGGGCCCGGACACTGAAGCTTTCTTT
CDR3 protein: CASSGGPDTEAFF

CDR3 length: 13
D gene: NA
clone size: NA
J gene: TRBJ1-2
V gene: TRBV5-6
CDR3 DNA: TGTGCCAGCACATTTACAGCGTCCTATGGCTACACCTTC
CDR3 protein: CASTFTASYGYTF

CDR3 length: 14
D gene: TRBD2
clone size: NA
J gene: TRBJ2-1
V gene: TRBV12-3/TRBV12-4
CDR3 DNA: TGTGCCAGCACCTGGGGACTAGCCGGGAATGAGCAGTTCTTC
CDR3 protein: CASTWGLAGNEQFF

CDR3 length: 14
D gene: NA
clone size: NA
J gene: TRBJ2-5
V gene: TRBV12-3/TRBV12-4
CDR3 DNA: TGTGCCAGCAGTTTAGCAGCGGTGCCGAAGACCCAGTACTTC
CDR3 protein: CASSLAAVPKTQYF

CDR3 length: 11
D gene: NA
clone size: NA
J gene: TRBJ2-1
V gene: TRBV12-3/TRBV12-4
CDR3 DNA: TGTGCCAGCAGTCCGGGACTTAGGGAGTTCTTC
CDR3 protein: CASSPGLREFF

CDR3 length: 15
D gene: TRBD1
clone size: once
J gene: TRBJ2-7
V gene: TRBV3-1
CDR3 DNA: TGTGCCAGCAGCCAAAACAGGGGTTCCTACTCCGAGCAGTACTTC
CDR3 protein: CASSQNRGSYSEQYF

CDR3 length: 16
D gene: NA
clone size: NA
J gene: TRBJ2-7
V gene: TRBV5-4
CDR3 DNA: TGTGCCAGCAGCTTGCCCCGTGCAGGGCGGCCCTACGAGCAGTACTTC
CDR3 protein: CASSLPRAGRPYEQYF

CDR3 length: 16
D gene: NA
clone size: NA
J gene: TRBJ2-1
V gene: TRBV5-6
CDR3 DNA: TGTGCCAGCAGCTTGGATAGAGTAGCGGCCTACAATGAGCAGTTCTTC
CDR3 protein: CASSLDRVAAYNEQFF

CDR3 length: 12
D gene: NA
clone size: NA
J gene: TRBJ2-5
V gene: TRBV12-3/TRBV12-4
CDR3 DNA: TGTGCCAGCAGTTTTGTAGTAGAGACCCAGTACTTC
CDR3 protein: CASSFVVETQYF

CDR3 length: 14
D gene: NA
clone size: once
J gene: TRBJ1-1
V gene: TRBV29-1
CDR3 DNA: TGCAGCGTTGAGCGGATAGGGCTGAACACTGAAGCTTTCTTT
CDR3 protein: CSVERIGLNTEAFF

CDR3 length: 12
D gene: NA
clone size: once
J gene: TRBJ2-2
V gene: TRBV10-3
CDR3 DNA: TGTGCCATCGCGAGGAGCACCGGGGAGCTGTTTTTT
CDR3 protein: CAIARSTGELFF

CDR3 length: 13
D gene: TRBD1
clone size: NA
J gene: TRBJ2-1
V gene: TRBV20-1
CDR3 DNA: TGCAGTGCCAAGGGGGCTCCTTACAATGAGCAGTTCTTC
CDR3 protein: CSAKGAPYNEQFF

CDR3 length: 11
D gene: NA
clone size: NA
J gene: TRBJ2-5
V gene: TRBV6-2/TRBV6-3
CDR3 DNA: TGTGCCAGCCGGCTGACGGAGACCCAGTACTTC
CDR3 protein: CASRLTETQYF

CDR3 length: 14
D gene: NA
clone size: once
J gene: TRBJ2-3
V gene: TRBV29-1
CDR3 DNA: TGCAGCGTTGAAGAGGGGGCGGCCACAGATACGCAGTATTTT
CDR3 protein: CSVEEGAATDTQYF

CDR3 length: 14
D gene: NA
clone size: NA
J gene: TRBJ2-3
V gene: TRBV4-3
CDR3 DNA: TGCGCCAGCAGCGTTACAGGGAACACAGATACGCAGTATTTT
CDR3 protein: CASSVTGNTDTQYF

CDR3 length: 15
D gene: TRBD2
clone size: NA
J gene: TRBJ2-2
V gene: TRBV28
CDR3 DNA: TGTGCCAGCAATACACTAGCGGGAGGGACCGGGGAGCTGTTTTTT
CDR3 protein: CASNTLAGGTGELFF

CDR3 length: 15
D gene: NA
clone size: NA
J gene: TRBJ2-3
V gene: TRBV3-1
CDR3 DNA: TGTGCCAGCAGCCAAGCCCCGGCTCACGAGGATACGCAGTATTTT
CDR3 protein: CASSQAPAHEDTQYF

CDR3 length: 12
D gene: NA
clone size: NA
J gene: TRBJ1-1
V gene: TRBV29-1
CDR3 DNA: TGCAGCGTTGAAGTAGTGGACACTGAAGCTTTCTTT
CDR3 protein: CSVEVVDTEAFF

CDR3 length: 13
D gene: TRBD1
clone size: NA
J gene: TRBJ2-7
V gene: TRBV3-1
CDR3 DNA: TGTGCCACCTCGGGACAGTGGGCTTACGAGCAGTACTTC
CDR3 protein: CATSGQWAYEQYF

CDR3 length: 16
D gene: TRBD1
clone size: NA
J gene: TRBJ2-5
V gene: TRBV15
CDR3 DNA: TGTGCCACCAGCAGGGGGGGACGGGGGACAGGAGAGACCCAGTACTTC
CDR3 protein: CATSRGGRGTGETQYF

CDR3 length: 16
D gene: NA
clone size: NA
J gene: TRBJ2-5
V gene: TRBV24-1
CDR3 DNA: TGTGCCACCAGTGATTCCCCGGGGGCGCCCCAAGAGACCCAGTACTTC
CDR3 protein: CATSDSPGAPQETQYF

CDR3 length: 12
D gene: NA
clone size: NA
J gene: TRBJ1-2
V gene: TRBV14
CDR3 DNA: TGTGCCAGCGAGGCACGAAACTATGGCTACACCTTC
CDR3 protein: CASEARNYGYTF

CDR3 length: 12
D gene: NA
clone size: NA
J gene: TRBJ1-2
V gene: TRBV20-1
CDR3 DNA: TGCAGTGCTCCGCAGGGTGACTATGGCTACACCTTC
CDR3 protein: CSAPQGDYGYTF

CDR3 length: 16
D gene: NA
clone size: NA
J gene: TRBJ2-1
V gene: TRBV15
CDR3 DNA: TGTGCCACCAGCAGAGCAGGAGGCAGTTTTGGCAATGAGCAGTTCTTC
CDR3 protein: CATSRAGGSFGNEQFF

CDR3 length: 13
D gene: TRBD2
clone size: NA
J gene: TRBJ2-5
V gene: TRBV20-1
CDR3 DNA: TGCAGTGCTAGGGGACTAGCGGGAGAGACCCAGTACTTC
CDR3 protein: CSARGLAGETQYF

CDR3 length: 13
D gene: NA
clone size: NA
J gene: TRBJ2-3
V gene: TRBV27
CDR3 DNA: TGTGCCAGCAGTTCGTTTCTCACAGATACGCAGTATTTT
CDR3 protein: CASSSFLTDTQYF

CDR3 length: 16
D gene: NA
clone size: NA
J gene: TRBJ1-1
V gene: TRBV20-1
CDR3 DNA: TGCAGTGCTACCCCTGCGGGCAGGGCAGGGTCGGGGGGAGCTTTCTTT
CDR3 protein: CSATPAGRAGSGGAFF

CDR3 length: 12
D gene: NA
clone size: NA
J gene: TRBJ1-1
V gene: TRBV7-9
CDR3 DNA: TGTGCCAGCAGCCCGGTTTGGGGTGAAGCTTTCTTT
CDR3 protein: CASSPVWGEAFF

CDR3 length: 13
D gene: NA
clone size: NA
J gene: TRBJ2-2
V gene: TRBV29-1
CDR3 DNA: TGCAGCAGCCGGGAAACGAACACCGGGGAGCTGTTTTTT
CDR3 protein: CSSRETNTGELFF

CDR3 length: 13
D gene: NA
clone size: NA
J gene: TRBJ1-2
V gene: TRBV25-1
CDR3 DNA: TGTGCCAGCAGTTTTGCAGGGACCGAGGGCTACACCTTC
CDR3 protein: CASSFAGTEGYTF

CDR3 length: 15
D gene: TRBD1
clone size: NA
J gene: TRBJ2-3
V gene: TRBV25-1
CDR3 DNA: TGTGCCAGCAGTTCCCAGGACAGGGAGACAGATACGCAGTATTTT
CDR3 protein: CASSSQDRETDTQYF

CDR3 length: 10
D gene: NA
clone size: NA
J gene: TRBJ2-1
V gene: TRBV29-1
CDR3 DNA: TGCAGCGTTGACATAAGTGAGCAGTTCTTC
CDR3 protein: CSVDISEQFF

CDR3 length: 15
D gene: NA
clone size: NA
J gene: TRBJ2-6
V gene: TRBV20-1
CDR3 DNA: TGCAGTGCTAGAGATATGGGCTCTGGGGCCAACGTCCTGACTTTC
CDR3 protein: CSARDMGSGANVLTF